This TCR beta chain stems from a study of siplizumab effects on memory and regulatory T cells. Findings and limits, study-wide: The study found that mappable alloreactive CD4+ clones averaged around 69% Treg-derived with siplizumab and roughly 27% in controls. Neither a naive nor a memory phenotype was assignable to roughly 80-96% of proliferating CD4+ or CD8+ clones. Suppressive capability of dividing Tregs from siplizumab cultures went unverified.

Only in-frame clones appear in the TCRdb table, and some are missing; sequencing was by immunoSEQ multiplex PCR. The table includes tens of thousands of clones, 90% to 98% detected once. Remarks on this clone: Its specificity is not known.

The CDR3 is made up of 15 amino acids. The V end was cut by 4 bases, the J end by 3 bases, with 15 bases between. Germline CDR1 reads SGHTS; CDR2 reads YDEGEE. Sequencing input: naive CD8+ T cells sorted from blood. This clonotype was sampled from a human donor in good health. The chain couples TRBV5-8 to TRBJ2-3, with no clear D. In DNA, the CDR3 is TGTGCCAGCAGCCCCTATCCTTCCGTGACAGATACGCAGTATTTT. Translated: CASSPYPSVTDTQYF. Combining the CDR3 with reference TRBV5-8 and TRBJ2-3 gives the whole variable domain EAGVTQSPTHLIKTRGQQATLRCSPISGHTSVYWYQQALGLGLQFLLWYDEGEERNRGNFPPRFSGRQFPNYSSELNVNALELEDSALYLCASSPYPSVTDTQYFGPGTRLTVL.